This is a list of T cell receptor beta chains from one sample in a study of cytomegalovirus exposure and HLA in healthy donors. Assay used: immunoSEQ multiplex PCR; TCRdb lists only in-frame clones, some missing. The sample yields 200,000 or so clones, 70% to 85% seen once. The sequencing input was PBMCs. The source of these receptors is a boy younger than 10 in good health and CMV-seronegative. CDR3s include the opening cysteine and the closing phenylalanine or tryptophan. The order of the fields is D gene, V gene, J gene, CDR3 length, clone size, CDR3 DNA, CDR3 protein. A D gene is named only where the DNA matches it firmly. Expanded clones are given a class, and other clones once, few, many or no size at all.

>.|TRBV6-6|TRBJ2-7|15|.
TGTGCCAGCACCGATCAGGAGGTGACTACCTACGAGCAGTACTTC
CASTDQEVTTYEQYF
>.|TRBV7-2|TRBJ1-2|14|once
TGTGCCAGCAGTCCTACGTCCGGGAACTATGGCTACACCTTC
CASSPTSGNYGYTF
>TRBD1|TRBV5-1|TRBJ1-1|14|once
TGCGCCAGCAGCACGCGACAGGGGTCCACTGAAGCTTTCTTT
CASSTRQGSTEAFF
>.|TRBV15|TRBJ2-2|18|few
TGTGCCACCAGCAGACGACCCCCGGGACAATTCCCATCCGGGGAGCTGTTTTTT
CATSRRPPGQFPSGELFF
>.|TRBV5-6|TRBJ1-1|12|.
TGTGCCAGCAGCTGGAGGATTACTGAAGCTTTCTTT
CASSWRITEAFF
>TRBD2|TRBV5-1|TRBJ2-1|15|.
TGCGCCAGCAGCTTAGGAAGCGGGGGTACCGATGAGCAGTTCTTC
CASSLGSGGTDEQFF
>TRBD2|TRBV5-6|TRBJ2-5|14|.
TGTGCCAGCAGCTTGGGGCCTAGCGGAGAGACCCAGTACTTC
CASSLGPSGETQYF
>TRBD1|TRBV7-9|TRBJ2-7|16|.
TGTGCCAGCAGCCCCACCGGGACAGGGTTCTCCTACGAGCAGTACTTC
CASSPTGTGFSYEQYF
>TRBD2|TRBV4-3|TRBJ2-3|16|.
TGCGCCAGCAGCCAGAGGGCAGCGGGGGTCACAGATACGCAGTATTTT
CASSQRAAGVTDTQYF
>.|TRBV9|TRBJ1-1|15|once
TGTGCCAGCAGCCTCACAGGGTGGGAAGAGGCTGAAGCTTTCTTT
CASSLTGWEEAEAFF
>.|TRBV5-1|TRBJ2-3|14|few
TGCGCCAGCAGTCGGGAGAGTTACACAGATACGCAGTATTTT
CASSRESYTDTQYF
>TRBD1|TRBV15|TRBJ1-5|15|.
TGTGCCACCAGCAGAGAGGACAGGCTCAATCAGCCCCAGCATTTT
CATSREDRLNQPQHF
>TRBD1|TRBV7-2|TRBJ2-3|16|.
TGTGCCAGCAGCTGGGACAGGTATGCGATGGGAGATACGCAGTATTTT
CASSWDRYAMGDTQYF
>.|TRBV21-1|TRBJ2-7|16|.
TGTGCCAGCAGCAAAGGCACCCCGGACAGGACCTACGAGCAGTACTTC
CASSKGTPDRTYEQYF
>.|TRBV15|TRBJ2-5|15|once
TGTGCCACCAGCAGGTCCACAGCAGACCAAGAGACCCAGTACTTC
CATSRSTADQETQYF
>TRBD2|TRBV5-8|TRBJ2-7|14|.
TGTGCCAGCGAATCTAGCGGCGGCTCCTACGAGCAGTACTTC
CASESSGGSYEQYF
>.|TRBV29-1|TRBJ2-1|15|.
TGCAGCGTTGAAACGCCCCGACAGGACTACAATGAGCAGTTCTTC
CSVETPRQDYNEQFF
>TRBD1|TRBV28|TRBJ2-7|14|.
TGTGCCAGCAGTTGGCCTGGGGACAGCTACGAGCAGTACTTC
CASSWPGDSYEQYF
>.|TRBV18|TRBJ1-1|15|.
TGTGCCAGCTCCAAAATAATAGGAGAGAACACTGAAGCTTTCTTT
CASSKIIGENTEAFF
>.|TRBV19|TRBJ2-3|14|once
TGTGCCAGTAGTATGGGGGGAGGCACAGATACGCAGTATTTT
CASSMGGGTDTQYF
>.|TRBV15|TRBJ1-5|16|.
TGTGCCACCAGCAGGGGTCCTGGGGCGGCCCAACAGCCCCAGCATTTT
CATSRGPGAAQQPQHF
>.|TRBV29-1|TRBJ2-5|13|.
TGCAGCGTTGGCTTGGGGGCTCAGGAGACCCAGTACTTC
CSVGLGAQETQYF
>.|TRBV7-9|TRBJ2-5|17|.
TGTGCCAGCAGCCTCCCGGTGGGGGGGGCCCCCCAAGAGACCCAGTACTTC
CASSLPVGGAPQETQYF
>TRBD1|TRBV7-2|TRBJ1-2|17|once
TGTGCCAGCAGCTTACCCGACAGGGACGGGTGGAACTATGGCTACACCTTC
CASSLPDRDGWNYGYTF
>.|TRBV6-5|TRBJ1-5|11|.
TGTGCCAGCAGTTACGGGGGGGTCCAGCATTTT
CASSYGGVQHF
>.|TRBV7-9|TRBJ2-7|14|.
TGTGCCAGCAGCTTAGAACTAGTTGGGAACGAGCAGTACTTC
CASSLELVGNEQYF
>.|TRBV29-1|TRBJ1-1|14|.
TGCAGCGTTGGGGTAGTGGGCGGGCACACTGAAGCTTTCTTT
CSVGVVGGHTEAFF
>.|TRBV25-1|TRBJ1-4|13|.
TGTGCCAGCAGTCCTCCGAGCGGGGAAAAACTGTTTTTT
CASSPPSGEKLFF
>.|TRBV7-9|TRBJ2-1|12|few
TGTGCCAGCAGCGCACAATACAATGAGCAGTTCTTC
CASSAQYNEQFF
>.|TRBV4-3|TRBJ1-2|15|.
TGCGCCAGCAGCCAAGGTGCCAGCGTAAACTATGGCTACACCTTC
CASSQGASVNYGYTF
>TRBD2|TRBV4-2|TRBJ2-5|16|.
TGTGCCAGCAGCCACCCTAGCGGGGGAGTACAAGAGACCCAGTACTTC
CASSHPSGGVQETQYF
>.|TRBV27|TRBJ1-2|15|few
TGTGCCAGCAGTTTAGAGTGGCAGGGGATCTATGGCTACACCTTC
CASSLEWQGIYGYTF
>.|TRBV5-3|TRBJ2-1|13|.
TGTGCCAGAAGCTTACCCCAGGGCGGTGAGCAGTTCTTC
CARSLPQGGEQFF
>TRBD2|TRBV7-2|TRBJ2-1|17|.
TGTGCCAGCAGCCCCCGGACTAGCGGGGGGTCCTACAATGAGCAGTTCTTC
CASSPRTSGGSYNEQFF
>.|TRBV14|TRBJ2-7|12|.
TGTGCCAGCAGCCAAGCGAGCTACGAGCAGTACTTC
CASSQASYEQYF
>TRBD1|TRBV4-3|TRBJ2-5|19|once
TGCGCCAGCAGCCAAGATAGGGGAGACAGGGGCCCTCTTCGTGGGACCCAGTACTTC
CASSQDRGDRGPLRGTQYF
>TRBD1|TRBV19|TRBJ1-3|15|.
TGTGCCAGTAGTATACAGGGGGCGCCTGGAAACACCATATATTTT
CASSIQGAPGNTIYF